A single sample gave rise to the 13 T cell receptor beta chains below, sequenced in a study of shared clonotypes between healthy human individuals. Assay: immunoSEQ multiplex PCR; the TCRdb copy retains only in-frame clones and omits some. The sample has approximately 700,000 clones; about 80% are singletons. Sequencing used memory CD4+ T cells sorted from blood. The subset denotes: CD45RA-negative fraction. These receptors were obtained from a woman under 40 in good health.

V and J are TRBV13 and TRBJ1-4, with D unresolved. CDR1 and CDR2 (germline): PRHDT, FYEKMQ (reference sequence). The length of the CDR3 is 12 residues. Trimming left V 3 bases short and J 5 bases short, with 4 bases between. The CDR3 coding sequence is TGTGCCAGCAGCTTGCGGAATGAAAAACTGTTTTTT. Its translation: CASSLRNEKLFF.

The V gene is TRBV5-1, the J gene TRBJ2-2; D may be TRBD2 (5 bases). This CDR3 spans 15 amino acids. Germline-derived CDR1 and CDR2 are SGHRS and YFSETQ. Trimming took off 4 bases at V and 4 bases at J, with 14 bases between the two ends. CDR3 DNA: TGCGCCAGCAGCGCTCCGAGGGCGGGCACCGGGGAGCTGTTTTTT. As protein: CASSAPRAGTGELFF.

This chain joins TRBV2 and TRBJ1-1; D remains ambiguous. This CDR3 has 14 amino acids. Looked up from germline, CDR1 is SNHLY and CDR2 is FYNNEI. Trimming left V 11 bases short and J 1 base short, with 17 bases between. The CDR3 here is CAGNREYSNTEAFF. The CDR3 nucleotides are TGTGCCGGAAACCGGGAGTACTCGAACACTGAAGCTTTCTTT.

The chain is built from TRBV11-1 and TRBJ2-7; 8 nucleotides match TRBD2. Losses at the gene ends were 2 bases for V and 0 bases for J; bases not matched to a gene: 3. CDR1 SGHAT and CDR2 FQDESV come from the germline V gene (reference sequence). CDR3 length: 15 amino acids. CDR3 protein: CASSLTSGNSYEQYF. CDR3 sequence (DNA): TGTGCCAGCAGCTTAACTAGCGGAAACTCCTACGAGCAGTACTTC.

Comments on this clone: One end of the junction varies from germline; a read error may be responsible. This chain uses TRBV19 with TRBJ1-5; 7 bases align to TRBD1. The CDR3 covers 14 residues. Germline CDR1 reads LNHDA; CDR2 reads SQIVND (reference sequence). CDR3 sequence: CASSVDRVNQPQHF. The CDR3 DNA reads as TGTGCCAGTAGTGTAGACAGGGTTAATCAGCCCCAGCATTTT.

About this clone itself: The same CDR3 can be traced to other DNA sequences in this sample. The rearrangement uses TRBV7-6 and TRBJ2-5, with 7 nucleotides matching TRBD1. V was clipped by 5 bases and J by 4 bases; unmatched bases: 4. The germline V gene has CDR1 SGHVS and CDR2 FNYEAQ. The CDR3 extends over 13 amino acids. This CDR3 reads CASSPDRVETQYF. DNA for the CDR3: TGTGCCAGCAGCCCAGACAGGGTAGAGACCCAGTACTTC.

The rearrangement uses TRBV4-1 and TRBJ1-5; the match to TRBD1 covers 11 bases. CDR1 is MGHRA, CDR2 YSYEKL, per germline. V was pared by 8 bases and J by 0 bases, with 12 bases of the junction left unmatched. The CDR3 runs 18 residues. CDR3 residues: CASAESGTGGYSNQPQHF. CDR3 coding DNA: TGCGCCAGCGCTGAATCCGGGACAGGGGGTTATAGCAATCAGCCCCAGCATTTT.

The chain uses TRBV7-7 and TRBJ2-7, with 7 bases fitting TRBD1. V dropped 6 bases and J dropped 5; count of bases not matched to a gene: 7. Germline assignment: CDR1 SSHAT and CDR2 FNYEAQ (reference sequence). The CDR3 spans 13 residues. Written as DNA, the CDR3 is TGTGCCAGCAGTCCCGACAGGGCCAACGAGCAGTACTTC. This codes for CASSPDRANEQYF.

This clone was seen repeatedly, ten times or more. The CDR3 DNA reads TGTGCCAGTAGTAAGGGACAGGGGCGTTTCGGGGAGCTGTTTTTT. It encodes CASSKGQGRFGELFF. J is TRBJ2-2 and V is TRBV19; 10 bases line up with TRBD1. The V segment lost 4 bases and the J segment 7 bases; nucleotides outside the gene matches: 6. The CDR3 is 15 amino acids. CDR1 is LNHDA, CDR2 SQIVND, per germline (reference sequence). Based on the CDR3 plus reference TRBV19 and TRBJ2-2, the full variable domain is DGGITQSPKYLFRKEGQNVTLSCEQNLNHDAMYWYRQDPGQGLRLIYYSQIVNDFQKGDIAEGYSVSREKKESFPLTVTSAQKNPTAFYLCASSKGQGRFGELFFGEGSRLTVL.

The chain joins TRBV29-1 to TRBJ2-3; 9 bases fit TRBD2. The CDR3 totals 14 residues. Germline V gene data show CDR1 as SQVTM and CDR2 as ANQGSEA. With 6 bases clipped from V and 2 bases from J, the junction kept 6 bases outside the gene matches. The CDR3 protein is CSVETSGDTDTQYF. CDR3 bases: TGCAGCGTCGAGACTAGCGGCGACACAGATACGCAGTATTTT.

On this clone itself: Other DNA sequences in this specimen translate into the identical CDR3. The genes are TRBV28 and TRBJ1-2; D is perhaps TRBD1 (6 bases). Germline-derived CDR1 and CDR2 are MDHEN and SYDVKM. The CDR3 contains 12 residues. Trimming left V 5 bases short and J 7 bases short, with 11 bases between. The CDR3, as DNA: TGTGCCAGCAGTCTCCGGGACACTGGCTACACCTTC. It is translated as CASSLRDTGYTF.

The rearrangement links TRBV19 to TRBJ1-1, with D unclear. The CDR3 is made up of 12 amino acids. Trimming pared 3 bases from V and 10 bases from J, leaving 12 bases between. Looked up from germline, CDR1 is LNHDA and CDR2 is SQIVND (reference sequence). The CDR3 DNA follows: TGTGCCAGTAGTATGTCGGCCCGGCCAGCTTTCTTT. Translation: CASSMSARPAFF. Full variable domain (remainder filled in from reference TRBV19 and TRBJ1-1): DGGITQSPKYLFRKEGQNVTLSCEQNLNHDAMYWYRQDPGQGLRLIYYSQIVNDFQKGDIAEGYSVSREKKESFPLTVTSAQKNPTAFYLCASSMSARPAFFGQGTRLTVV.

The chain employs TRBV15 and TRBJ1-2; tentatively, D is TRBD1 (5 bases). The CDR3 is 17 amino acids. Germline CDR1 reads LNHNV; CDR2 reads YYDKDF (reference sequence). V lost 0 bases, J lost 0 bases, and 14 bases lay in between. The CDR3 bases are TGTGCCACCAGCAGAGATCCCGGGACTCATGCTAACTATGGCTACACCTTC. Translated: CATSRDPGTHANYGYTF.